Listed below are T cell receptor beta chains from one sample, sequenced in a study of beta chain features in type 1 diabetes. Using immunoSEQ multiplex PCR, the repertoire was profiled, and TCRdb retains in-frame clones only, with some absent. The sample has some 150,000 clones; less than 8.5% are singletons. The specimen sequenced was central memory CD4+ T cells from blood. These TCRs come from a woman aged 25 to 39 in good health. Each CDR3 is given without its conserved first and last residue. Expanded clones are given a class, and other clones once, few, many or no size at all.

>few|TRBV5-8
ASSTFRGLSTDTQY
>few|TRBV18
ASSSQGGENQPQH
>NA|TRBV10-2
ASSRAGTSGQETQY
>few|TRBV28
ASSGTVDGYT
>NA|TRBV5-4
ASSQPGQGAYEQY
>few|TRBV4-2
ASSRRRDREYEQY
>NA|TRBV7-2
ASSLGPSPETQY
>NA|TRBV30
AWTRGLDEQY
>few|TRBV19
ASSGRESREQY
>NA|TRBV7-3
ASSLPGTLVNEQF
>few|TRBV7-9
ASSQDWTSGQETQY
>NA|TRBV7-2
ASSLNRGRVGNTIY
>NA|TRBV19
ATLVDTGRTRGEQF
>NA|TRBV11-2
ASSSGQPNQPQH
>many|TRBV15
ATSRDLTSGYYNEQF
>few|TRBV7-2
ASSFGRGAYEQY
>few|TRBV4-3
ASSQDSTEETQY
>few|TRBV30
AWNLALGYEQY
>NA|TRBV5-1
ASSAWTGGGYEQY
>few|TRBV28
ASRKGRGSAYGGYT
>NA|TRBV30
AWDPTGAQTQY
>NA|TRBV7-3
ASSVDRGNEQF
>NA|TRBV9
ASSVDSGRYNEQF
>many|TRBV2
ASTASEYTGELF
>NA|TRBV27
ATQGRRTSTDTQY
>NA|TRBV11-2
ASTGGGDQPQH
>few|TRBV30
AWRGTGTRKNIQY
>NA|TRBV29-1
SVEVGAGTDTQY
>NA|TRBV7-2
ASSTGTGGRNQPQH
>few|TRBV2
ASSRWSTSGGAGF
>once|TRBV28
ASSSSGTNQPQH
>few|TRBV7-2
ASSPGLTSYNEQF
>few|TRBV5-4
ASSLGSLAGVGVAKNIQY
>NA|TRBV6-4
ASSPELAGFRNEQF
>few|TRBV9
ASSVEGQNTDTQY
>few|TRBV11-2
ASSTGTVNQPQH
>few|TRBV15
ATSRDLGSRGQPQH
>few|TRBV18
ASSSDRVGSGANVLT
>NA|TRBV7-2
ASKAGTGSGYT
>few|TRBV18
ASSPNQQETQY
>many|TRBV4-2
ASSLAGTGELF